Presented here are 5 T cell receptor beta chains from one specimen sequenced in a study of blood T cell repertoires in COVID-19. Here immunoSEQ multiplex PCR was the method, and the copy in TCRdb shows in-frame clones only, minus some. The data hold fewer than 250,000 clones, with approximately 88% observed a single time. Sequencing input: PBMCs or T cells enriched from blood (not recorded which). Receptors were obtained from a woman in her 30s who had been exposed to COVID-19.

The chain employs TRBV7-9 and TRBJ1-1; D is possibly TRBD1 (6 bases). This CDR3 is built from 15 residues. Trimming pared 1 base from V and 7 bases from J, leaving 16 bases between. Germline loops: CDR1 SEHNR, CDR2 FQNEAQ (reference sequence). CDR3 in amino acids: CASSLERGARGEAFF. The CDR3 DNA is TGTGCCAGCAGCTTAGAGCGGGGGGCAAGGGGTGAAGCTTTCTTT.

CDR3 region: CASSLAGVETQYF. The CDR3, as DNA: TGCGCCAGCAGCCTAGCGGGAGTGGAGACCCAGTACTTC. V gene TRBV4-1 combines with J gene TRBJ2-5; 9 nucleotides align to TRBD2. Per germline, CDR1 MGHRA and CDR2 YSYEKL. The CDR3 totals 13 residues. V shed 4 bases and J 5 bases; nucleotides not matched to a gene: 2.

This chain connects TRBV25-1 to TRBJ1-1; 8 positions agree with TRBD1. The CDR3 runs to 15 residues. Germline CDR1 MGHDK, CDR2 SYGVNS. After removal of 3 bases from V and 2 bases from J, the junction contained 5 bases not matched to a gene. CDR3 bases: TGTGCCAGCAGTGACTCTGGGACAGGCAACACTGAAGCTTTCTTT. This gives the protein CASSDSGTGNTEAFF.

The V call is TRBV20-1, the J call TRBJ2-5; 7 bases match TRBD2. V was clipped by 5 bases and J by 5 bases; unmatched bases: 5. From germline, CDR1 is DFQATT and CDR2 SNEGSKA (reference sequence). CDR3 size: 12 residues. The CDR3 DNA sequence: TGCAGTGCTCGTGTGGGGGGGGAGACCCAGTACTTC. Its translation is CSARVGGETQYF.

The chain has TRBV19 and TRBJ2-3, with a possible D match to TRBD2 (6 bases). CDR1 LNHDA and CDR2 SQIVND come from the germline V gene (reference sequence). This CDR3 spans 13 amino acids. Trimming shortened V by 3 bases and J by 6 bases, and 10 bases separated the two germline ends. The CDR3 reads CASSMAGTDTQYF. The CDR3 DNA follows: TGTGCCAGTAGTATGGCGGGGACCGATACGCAGTATTTT.